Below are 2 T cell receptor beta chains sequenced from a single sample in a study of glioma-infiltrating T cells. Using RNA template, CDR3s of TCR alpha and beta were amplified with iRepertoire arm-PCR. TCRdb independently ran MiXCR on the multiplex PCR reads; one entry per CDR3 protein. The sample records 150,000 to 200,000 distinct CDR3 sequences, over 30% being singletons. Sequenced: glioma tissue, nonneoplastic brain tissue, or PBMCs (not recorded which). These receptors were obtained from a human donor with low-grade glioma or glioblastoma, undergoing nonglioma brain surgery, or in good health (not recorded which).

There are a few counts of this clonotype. CDR3 amino acids: CASRLNPGGAGYEQYF. CDR3 DNA: TGTGCCAGCAGACTAAACCCGGGGGGCGCTGGCTACGAGCAGTACTTC. The chain recombines TRBV11-2 with TRBJ2-7, with D perhaps TRBD2 (7 bases). The CDR3 contains 16 residues. Germline V gives CDR1 SGHAT, CDR2 FQNNGV. The ends were cut back, 6 bases at V and 3 bases at J, with 21 bases in the middle.

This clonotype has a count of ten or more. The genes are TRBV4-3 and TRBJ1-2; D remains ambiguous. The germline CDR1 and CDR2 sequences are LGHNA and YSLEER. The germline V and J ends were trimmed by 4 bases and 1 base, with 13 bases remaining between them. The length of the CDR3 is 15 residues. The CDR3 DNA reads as TGCGCCAGCAGCCCATTTCCCGCGGATAACTATGGCTACACCTTC. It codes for CASSPFPADNYGYTF.